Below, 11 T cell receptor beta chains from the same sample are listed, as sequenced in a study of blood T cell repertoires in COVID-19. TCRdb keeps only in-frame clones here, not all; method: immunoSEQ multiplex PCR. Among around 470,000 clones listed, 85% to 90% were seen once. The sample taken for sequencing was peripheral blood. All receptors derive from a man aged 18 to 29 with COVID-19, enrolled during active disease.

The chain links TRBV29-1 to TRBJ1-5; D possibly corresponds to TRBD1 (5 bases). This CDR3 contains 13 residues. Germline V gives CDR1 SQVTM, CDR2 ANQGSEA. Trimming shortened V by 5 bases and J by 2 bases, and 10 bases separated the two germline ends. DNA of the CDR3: TGCAGCGTTCAATCACAGGGCAATCAGCCCCAGCATTTT. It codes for CSVQSQGNQPQHF.

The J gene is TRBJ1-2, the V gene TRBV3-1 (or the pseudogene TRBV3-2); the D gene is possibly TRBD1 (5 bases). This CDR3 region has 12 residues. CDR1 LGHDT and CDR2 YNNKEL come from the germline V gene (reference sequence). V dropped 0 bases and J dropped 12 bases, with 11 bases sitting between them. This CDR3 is CASSQEAGRNTF. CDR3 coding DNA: TGTGCCAGCAGCCAAGAAGCAGGGCGGAACACCTTC.

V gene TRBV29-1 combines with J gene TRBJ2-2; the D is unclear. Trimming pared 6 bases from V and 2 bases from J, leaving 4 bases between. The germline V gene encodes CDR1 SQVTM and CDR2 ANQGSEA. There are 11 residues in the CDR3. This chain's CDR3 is CSVTNTGELFF. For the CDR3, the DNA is TGCAGCGTCACAAACACCGGGGAGCTGTTTTTT.

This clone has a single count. CDR3 in amino acids: CSASEQGYGYTF. The CDR3 nucleotides are TGCAGTGCTAGTGAACAGGGCTATGGCTACACCTTC. This chain uses TRBV20-1 with TRBJ1-2, with D maybe TRBD1 (6 bases). Trimming pared 3 bases from V and 4 bases from J, leaving 9 bases between. In germline, CDR1 is DFQATT, CDR2 SNEGSKA (reference sequence). The CDR3 is made up of 12 amino acids.

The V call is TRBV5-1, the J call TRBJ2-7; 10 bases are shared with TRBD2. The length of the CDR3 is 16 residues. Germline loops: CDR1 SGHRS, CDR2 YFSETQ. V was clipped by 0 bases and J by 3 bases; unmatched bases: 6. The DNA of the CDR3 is TGCGCCAGCAGCTTGGCCATGGGACTAGCGAGCTACGAGCAGTACTTC. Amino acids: CASSLAMGLASYEQYF.

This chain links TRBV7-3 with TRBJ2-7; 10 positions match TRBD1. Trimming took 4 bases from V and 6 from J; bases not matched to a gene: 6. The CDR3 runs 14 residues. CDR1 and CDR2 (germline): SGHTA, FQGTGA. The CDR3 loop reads CASSSMGTGAEQYF. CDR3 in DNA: TGTGCCAGCAGCTCCATGGGGACAGGGGCCGAGCAGTACTTC.

CDR3 sequence reads: CASGIGQTEQYF. For the CDR3, the DNA is TGTGCTAGTGGTATCGGACAGACCGAGCAGTACTTC. The chain recombines TRBV12-5 with TRBJ2-7; D may be TRBD1 (6 bases). CDR1 and CDR2 from the germline V gene are LGHNT and FRNRAP. Trimming took off 5 bases at V and 6 bases at J, with 11 bases between the two ends. CDR3 length: 12 amino acids.

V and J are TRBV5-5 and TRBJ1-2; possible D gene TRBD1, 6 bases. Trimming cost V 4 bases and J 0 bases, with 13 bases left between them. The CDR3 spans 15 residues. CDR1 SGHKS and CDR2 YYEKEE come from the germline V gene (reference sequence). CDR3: CASSGRTVANYGYTF. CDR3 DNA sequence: TGTGCCAGCAGCGGTAGGACAGTCGCTAACTATGGCTACACCTTC.

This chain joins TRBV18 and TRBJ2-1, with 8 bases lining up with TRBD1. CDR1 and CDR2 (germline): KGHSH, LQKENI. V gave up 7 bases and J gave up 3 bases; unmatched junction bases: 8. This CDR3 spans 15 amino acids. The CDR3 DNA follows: TGTGCCAGCTTCTCAAACAGGGGGGTCTACAATGAGCAGTTCTTC. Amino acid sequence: CASFSNRGVYNEQFF.

CDR3 residues: CASSVVGGQAYNEQFF. In DNA form, the CDR3 reads TGTGCCAGCAGCGTAGTAGGAGGACAGGCCTACAATGAGCAGTTCTTC. The rearrangement joins TRBV9 to TRBJ2-1; the match to TRBD1 covers 7 bases. Losses at the gene ends were 0 bases for V and 2 bases for J; bases not matched to a gene: 5. The germline gives CDR1 SGDLS, CDR2 YYNGEE. The CDR3 length is 16 residues.

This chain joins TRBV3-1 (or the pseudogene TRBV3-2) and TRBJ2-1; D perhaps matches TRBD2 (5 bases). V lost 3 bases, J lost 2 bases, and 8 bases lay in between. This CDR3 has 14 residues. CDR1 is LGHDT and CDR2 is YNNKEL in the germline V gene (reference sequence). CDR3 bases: TGTGCCAGCAGCCATTCGGGAACCTACAATGAGCAGTTCTTC. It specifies CASSHSGTYNEQFF.